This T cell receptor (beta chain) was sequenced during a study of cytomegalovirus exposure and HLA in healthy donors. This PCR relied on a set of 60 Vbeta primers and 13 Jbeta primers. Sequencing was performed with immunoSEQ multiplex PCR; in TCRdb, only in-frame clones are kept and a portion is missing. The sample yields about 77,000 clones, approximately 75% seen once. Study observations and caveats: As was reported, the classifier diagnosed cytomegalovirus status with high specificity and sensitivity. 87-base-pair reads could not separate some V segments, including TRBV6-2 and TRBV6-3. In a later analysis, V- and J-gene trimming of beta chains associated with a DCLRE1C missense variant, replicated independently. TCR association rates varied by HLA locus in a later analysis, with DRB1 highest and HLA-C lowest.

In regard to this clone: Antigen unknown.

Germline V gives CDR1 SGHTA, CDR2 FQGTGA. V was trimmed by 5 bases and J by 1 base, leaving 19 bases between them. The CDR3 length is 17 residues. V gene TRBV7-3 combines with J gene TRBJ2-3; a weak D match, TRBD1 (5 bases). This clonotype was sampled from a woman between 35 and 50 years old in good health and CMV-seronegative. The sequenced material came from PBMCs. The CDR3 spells CASSELKKDRRTDTQYF. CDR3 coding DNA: TGTGCCAGCAGCGAGCTTAAAAAAGACAGACGCACAGATACGCAGTATTTT.